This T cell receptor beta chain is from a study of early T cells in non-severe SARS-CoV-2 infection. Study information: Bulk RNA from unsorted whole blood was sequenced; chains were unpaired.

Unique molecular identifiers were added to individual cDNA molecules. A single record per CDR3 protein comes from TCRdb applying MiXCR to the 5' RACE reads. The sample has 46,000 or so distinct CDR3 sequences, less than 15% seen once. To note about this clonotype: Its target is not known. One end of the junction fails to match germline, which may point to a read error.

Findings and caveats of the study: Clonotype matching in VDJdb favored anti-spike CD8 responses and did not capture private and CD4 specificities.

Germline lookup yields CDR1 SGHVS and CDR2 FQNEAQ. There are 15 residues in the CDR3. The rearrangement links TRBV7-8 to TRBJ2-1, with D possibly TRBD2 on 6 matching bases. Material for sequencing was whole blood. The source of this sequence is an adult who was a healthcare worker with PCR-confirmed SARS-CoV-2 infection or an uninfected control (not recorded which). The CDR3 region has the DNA TGTGCCAGCAGATTAGGGACTCTCTCCTACAATGAGCAGTTCTTC. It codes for CASRLGTLSYNEQFF.